Listed below are T cell receptor beta chains from one sample, sequenced in a study of T cell repertoires in cytomegalovirus infection. These receptors' antigens are unknown. MiXCR, applied by TCRdb to the reads, yields one record per CDR3 protein. The data show 300,000 to 400,000 distinct CDR3 sequences, roughly 25% seen once. Sequenced material: cultured PBMCs, taken from culture after CMV antigen stimulation. These receptors all come from a human donor in good health (CMV status not recorded). Some clones in this sample may be carry-over from other donors' samples. The CDR3 runs from the conserved cysteine through the conserved F or W.

>TRBJ1-6|TRBV4-1
CASSQGQRDNSPLHF
>TRBJ2-2|TRBV28
CASRVINWDTGELFF
>TRBJ2-7|TRBV4-1
CASSQDRGVGDRDHEQYF
>TRBJ1-5|TRBV7-2
CASSSPGHLNQPQHF
>TRBJ2-1|TRBV6-1
CASTPATGGIYEQFF
>TRBJ2-7|TRBV7-9
CASRSLAGADEQYF
>TRBJ2-7|TRBV4-1
CASSQLLVYEQYF
>TRBJ1-1|TRBV12-3/TRBV12-4
CASSLRAENTEAFF
>TRBJ2-3|TRBV5-4
CASRPGSSTDTQYF
>TRBJ2-3|TRBV6-1
CASSYLAGGGDTQYF
>TRBJ2-1|TRBV11-3
CASSQRRRASGRRDANEQFF
>TRBJ2-3|TRBV20-1
CSARDQGRDLYTQYF
>TRBJ2-2|TRBV11-3
CASSRGASGSNTGELFF
>TRBJ2-2|TRBV7-2
CASSLVAGASNTGELFF
>TRBJ1-1|TRBV30
CAWRISSEAFF
>TRBJ2-5|TRBV2
CASSDRATKETQYF
>TRBJ2-7|TRBV28
CASSFSGQGYEQYF
>TRBJ2-1|TRBV4-3
CASSQALAGELEQFF
>TRBJ1-2|TRBV7-2
CASSPDMPYTF
>TRBJ2-4|TRBV12-5
CASAMGGGTNIQYF
>TRBJ2-1|TRBV7-6
CARARLVPTPTSYNEQFF
>TRBJ2-1|TRBV11-2
CASSPTRRRLIQNEQFF
>TRBJ1-2|TRBV5-6
CASSLDTLNYGYTF
>TRBJ1-4|TRBV20-1
CSATVSGQGPEKLFF
>TRBJ2-3|TRBV5-6
CASSPIPWDTQYF
>TRBJ2-2|TRBV20-1
CSAISSGTGELFF
>TRBJ2-5|TRBV7-8
CASSGQAGGETQYF
>TRBJ1-2|TRBV12-3/TRBV12-4
CASSLGPSGTYGYTF
>TRBJ2-3|TRBV27
CATLFGDTQYF
>TRBJ2-5|TRBV12-3/TRBV12-4
CASSLALRGGQETQYF
>TRBJ2-7|TRBV4-1
CASSQEERGQSSYEQYF
>TRBJ1-1|TRBV27
CASSFGQGAGTEAFF
>TRBJ1-5|TRBV7-2
CASSLGGQSHQPQHF
>TRBJ2-1|TRBV12-3/TRBV12-4
CASNRMVAGDEQFF
>TRBJ2-3|TRBV12-3/TRBV12-4
CASTTSGRSGTQYF
>TRBJ1-3|TRBV20-1
CSARGRGQDVFGGNTIYF
>TRBJ2-7|TRBV27
CASSLTGREQYF
>TRBJ1-2|TRBV10-3
CAIRPGEWEGYTF
>TRBJ1-4|TRBV15
CATSRDAATNEKLFF
>TRBJ2-3|TRBV29-1
CSVAATFVVDTQYF
>TRBJ2-1|TRBV30
CAWSVPRGRAFRNEQFF